The clone carrying this TCR beta chain was picked up many times. Its antigen is not identified. Amplification yielded TCR beta CDR3 regions, with RNA transcripts as the source. The HTBI primer set drove a first-round RT-PCR of the TCR CDR3. TCRdb re-called the multiplex PCR reads with MiXCR, one entry per CDR3 protein. In the table there are over 300,000 distinct CDR3 sequences, roughly 13% of which are singletons. The CDR3 covers 17 residues. Germline values: CDR1 SGHVS, CDR2 FQNEAQ. Deletions cut 1 base from V and 0 bases from J, with 13 bases between. These data are taken from a study of T cells in Graves' hyperthyroidism and ophthalmopathy. Points from the study as a whole: In blood, most of the thyroid clonotypes expanded above 0.001 were also present.

The chain uses TRBV7-8 and TRBJ2-1; D is ambiguous. The sequence was obtained from a woman aged 40-49 years with Graves' ophthalmopathy. Sequencing was performed on blood. CDR3 protein: CASSLEILDSSYNEQFF. DNA for the CDR3: TGTGCCAGCAGCTTAGAAATCCTGGATAGCTCCTACAATGAGCAGTTCTTC.